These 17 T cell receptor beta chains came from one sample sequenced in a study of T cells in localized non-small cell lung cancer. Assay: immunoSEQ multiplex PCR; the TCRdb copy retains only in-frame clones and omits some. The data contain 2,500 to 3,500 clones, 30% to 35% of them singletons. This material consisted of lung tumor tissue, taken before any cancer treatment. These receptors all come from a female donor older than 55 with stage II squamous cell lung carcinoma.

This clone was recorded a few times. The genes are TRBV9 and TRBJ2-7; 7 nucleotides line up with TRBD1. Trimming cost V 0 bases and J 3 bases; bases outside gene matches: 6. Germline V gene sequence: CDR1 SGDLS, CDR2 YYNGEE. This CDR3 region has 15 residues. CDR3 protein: CASSVGQGVVYEQYF. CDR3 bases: TGTGCCAGCAGCGTAGGCCAGGGGGTGGTCTACGAGCAGTACTTC. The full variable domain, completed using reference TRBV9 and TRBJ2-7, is DSGVTQTPKHLITATGQRVTLRCSPRSGDLSVYWYQQSLDQGLQFLIQYYNGEERAKGNILERFSAQQFPDLHSELNLSSLELGDSALYFCASSVGQGVVYEQYFGPGTRLTVT.

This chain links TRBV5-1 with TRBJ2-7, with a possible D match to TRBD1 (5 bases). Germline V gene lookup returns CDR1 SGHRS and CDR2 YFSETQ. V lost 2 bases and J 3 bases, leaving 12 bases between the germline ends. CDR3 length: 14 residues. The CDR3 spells CASSFGAMDYEQYF. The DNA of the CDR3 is TGCGCCAGCAGCTTTGGGGCCATGGACTACGAGCAGTACTTC.

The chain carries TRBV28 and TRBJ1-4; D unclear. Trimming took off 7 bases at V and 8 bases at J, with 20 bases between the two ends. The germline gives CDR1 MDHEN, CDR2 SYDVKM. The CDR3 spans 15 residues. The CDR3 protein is CASTPRGRSDEKLFF. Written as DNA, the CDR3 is TGTGCCAGCACCCCCCGGGGAAGATCGGACGAAAAACTGTTTTTT. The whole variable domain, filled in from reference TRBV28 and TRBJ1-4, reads DVKVTQSSRYLVKRTGEKVFLECVQDMDHENMFWYRQDPGLGLRLIYFSYDVKMKEKGDIPEGYSVSREKKERFSLILESASTNQTSMYLCASTPRGRSDEKLFFGSGTQLSVL.

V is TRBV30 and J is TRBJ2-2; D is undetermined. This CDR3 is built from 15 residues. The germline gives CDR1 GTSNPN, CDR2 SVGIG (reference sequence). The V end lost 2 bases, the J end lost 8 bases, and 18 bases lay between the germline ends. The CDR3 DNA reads TGTGCCTGGAGTTCCCTCGGGTCCCGACAAGGGGAGCTGTTTTTT. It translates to CAWSSLGSRQGELFF.

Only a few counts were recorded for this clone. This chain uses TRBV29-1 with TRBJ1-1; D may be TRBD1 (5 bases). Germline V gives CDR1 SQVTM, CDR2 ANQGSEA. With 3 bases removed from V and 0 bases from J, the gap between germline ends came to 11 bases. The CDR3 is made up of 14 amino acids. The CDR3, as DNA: TGCAGCGTTGATCAGAGGGGCTTGAACACTGAAGCTTTCTTT. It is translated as CSVDQRGLNTEAFF.

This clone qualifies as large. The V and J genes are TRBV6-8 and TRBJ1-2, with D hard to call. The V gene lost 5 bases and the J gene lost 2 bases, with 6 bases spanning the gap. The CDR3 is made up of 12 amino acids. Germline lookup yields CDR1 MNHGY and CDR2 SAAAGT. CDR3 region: CASSAENYGYTF. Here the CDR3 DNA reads TGTGCCAGCAGTGCGGAGAACTATGGCTACACCTTC.

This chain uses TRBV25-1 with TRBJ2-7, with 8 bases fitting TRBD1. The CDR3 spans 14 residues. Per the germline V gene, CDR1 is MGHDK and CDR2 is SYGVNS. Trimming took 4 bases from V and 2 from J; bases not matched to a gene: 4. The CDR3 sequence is CASSVEQGAYEQYF. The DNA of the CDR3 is TGTGCCAGCAGTGTGGAACAGGGGGCCTACGAGCAGTACTTC.

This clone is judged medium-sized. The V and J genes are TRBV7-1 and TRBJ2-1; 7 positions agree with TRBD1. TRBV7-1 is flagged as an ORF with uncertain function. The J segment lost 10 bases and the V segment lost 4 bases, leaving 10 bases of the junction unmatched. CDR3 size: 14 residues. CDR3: CASSLEGGLGEQFF. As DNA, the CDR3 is TGTGCCAGCAGCTTAGAAGGGGGCCTTGGAGAGCAGTTCTTC.

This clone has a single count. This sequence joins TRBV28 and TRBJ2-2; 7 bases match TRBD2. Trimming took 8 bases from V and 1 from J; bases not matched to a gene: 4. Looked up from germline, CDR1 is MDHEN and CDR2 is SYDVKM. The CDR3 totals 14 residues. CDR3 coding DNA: TGTGCCAGCCTAGCGGAGGGGAACACCGGGGAGCTGTTTTTT. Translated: CASLAEGNTGELFF.

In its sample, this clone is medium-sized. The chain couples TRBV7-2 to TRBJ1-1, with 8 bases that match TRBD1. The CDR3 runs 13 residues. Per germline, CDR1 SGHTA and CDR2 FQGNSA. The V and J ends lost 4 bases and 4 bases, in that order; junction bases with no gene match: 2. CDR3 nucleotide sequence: TGTGCCAGCAGCTCCGACAGGGGCACTGAAGCTTTCTTT. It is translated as CASSSDRGTEAFF.

CDR3 sequence (DNA): TGTGCCAGTAGTGTCGGGGGGGCCGGGAGTGAGCAGTTCTTC. This translates into CASSVGGAGSEQFF. This chain connects TRBV19 to TRBJ2-1, with 8 bases aligning to TRBD2. Germline values: CDR1 LNHDA, CDR2 SQIVND (reference sequence). This CDR3 has 14 amino acids. The ends lost 5 bases at V and 9 bases at J; junction bases unmatched: 9.

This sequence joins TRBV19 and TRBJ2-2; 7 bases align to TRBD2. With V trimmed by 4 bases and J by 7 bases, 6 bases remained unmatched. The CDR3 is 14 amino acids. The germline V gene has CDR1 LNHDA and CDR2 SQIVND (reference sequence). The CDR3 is CASSNLGGFGELFF. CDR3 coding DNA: TGTGCCAGTAGTAATCTCGGGGGGTTCGGGGAGCTGTTTTTT. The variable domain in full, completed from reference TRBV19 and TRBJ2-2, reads DGGITQSPKYLFRKEGQNVTLSCEQNLNHDAMYWYRQDPGQGLRLIYYSQIVNDFQKGDIAEGYSVSREKKESFPLTVTSAQKNPTAFYLCASSNLGGFGELFFGEGSRLTVL.

CDR3 bases: TGTGCCAGCAGCTTAGTGGGGGGGGACTCTGAAGCTTTCTTT. Protein: CASSLVGGDSEAFF. The rearrangement links TRBV7-5 to TRBJ1-1. TRBV7-5 is tagged as a pseudogene. The CDR3 is made up of 14 amino acids.

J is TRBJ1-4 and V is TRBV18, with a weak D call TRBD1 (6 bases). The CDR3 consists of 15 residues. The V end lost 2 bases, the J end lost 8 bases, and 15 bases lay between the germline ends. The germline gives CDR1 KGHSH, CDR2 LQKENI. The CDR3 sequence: CASSPVNREKEKLFF. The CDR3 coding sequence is TGTGCCAGCTCACCAGTCAACAGGGAAAAGGAAAAACTGTTTTTT.

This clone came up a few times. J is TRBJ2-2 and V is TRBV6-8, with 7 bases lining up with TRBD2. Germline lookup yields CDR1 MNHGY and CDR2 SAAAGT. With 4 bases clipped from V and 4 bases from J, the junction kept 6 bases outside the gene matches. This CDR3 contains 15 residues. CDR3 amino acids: CASSWGGSATGELFF. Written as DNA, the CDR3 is TGTGCCAGCAGTTGGGGCGGGAGCGCCACCGGGGAGCTGTTTTTT.

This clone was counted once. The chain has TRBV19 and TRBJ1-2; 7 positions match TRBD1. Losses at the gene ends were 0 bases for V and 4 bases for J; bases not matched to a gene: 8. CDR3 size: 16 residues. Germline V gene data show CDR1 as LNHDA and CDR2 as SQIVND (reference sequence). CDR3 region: CASSIEGGGYGYGYTF. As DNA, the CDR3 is TGTGCCAGTAGTATAGAAGGAGGGGGCTACGGCTATGGCTACACCTTC.

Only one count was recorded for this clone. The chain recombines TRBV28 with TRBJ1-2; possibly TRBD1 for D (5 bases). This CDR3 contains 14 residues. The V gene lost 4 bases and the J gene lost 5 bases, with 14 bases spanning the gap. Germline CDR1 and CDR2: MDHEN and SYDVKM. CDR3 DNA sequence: TGTGCCAGCAGTTCTCAGGGTGGGGTATATGGCTACACCTTC. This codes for CASSSQGGVYGYTF.